Sequencing of this TCR beta chain was carried out in a study of blood T cell repertoires in COVID-19. Original processing methods: Nucleated cell counts were estimated from reference gene primer amplification. The repertoire was sequenced with immunoSEQ multiplex PCR; TCRdb's copy has only in-frame clones and lacks some. V and J calls and clone size are copied from that table; D and trimming were computed from the DNA. The profile shows 100,000 or so clones, 70% to 90% of them singletons. The V end was cut by 3 bases, the J end by 12 bases, with 9 bases between. The CDR3 length is 11 residues. The receptor was isolated from a woman in her thirties with acute or convalescent COVID-19. This rearrangement joins TRBV12-3 or TRBV12-4 to TRBJ2-1; D perhaps matches TRBD2 (6 bases). The sample taken for sequencing was peripheral blood. The CDR3 here is CASSFSGGQFF. The DNA of the CDR3 is TGTGCCAGCAGTTTTTCCGGGGGGCAGTTCTTC.